These T cell receptor beta chains were read from a single sample in a study of blood T cell repertoires in COVID-19. Using immunoSEQ multiplex PCR, the repertoire was profiled, and TCRdb retains in-frame clones only, with some absent. The table has roughly 150,000 clones, around nine tenths seen once; the top ten hold just over 2.5%. Source material: peripheral blood. The receptors originated from a woman older than 75 with COVID-19, enrolled during active disease. CDR3s include the opening cysteine and the closing phenylalanine or tryptophan. Fields, in order: clone size, V gene, D gene, J gene, CDR3 length, CDR3 DNA, CDR3 protein. D genes are given only for firm matches. Part of the rows lack a size; the others show once, few, many or a class for expanded clones.

clone_size: once; v_call: TRBV7-3; d_call: -; j_call: TRBJ2-2; cdr3_length: 14; cdr3_nt: TGTGCCAGCAGCTCCTCAGGAAACACCGGGGAGCTGTTTTTT; cdr3_aa: CASSSSGNTGELFF
clone_size: -; v_call: TRBV7-9; d_call: -; j_call: TRBJ1-1; cdr3_length: 15; cdr3_nt: TGTGCCAGCAGCTCTAGCGGCGTAGGGAACACTGAAGCTTTCTTT; cdr3_aa: CASSSSGVGNTEAFF
clone_size: -; v_call: TRBV7-9; d_call: -; j_call: TRBJ2-5; cdr3_length: 14; cdr3_nt: TGTGCCAGCAGCTTAGGACAGGTTGAGGGGACCCAGTACTTC; cdr3_aa: CASSLGQVEGTQYF
clone_size: -; v_call: TRBV29-1; d_call: -; j_call: TRBJ1-1; cdr3_length: 12; cdr3_nt: TGCAGCGTTGAGGGCCCGAACACTGAAGCTTTCTTT; cdr3_aa: CSVEGPNTEAFF
clone_size: -; v_call: TRBV5-1; d_call: -; j_call: TRBJ2-1; cdr3_length: 16; cdr3_nt: TGCGCCAGCAGCTTGGCCGAACAGGCGGGGAACAATGAGCAGTTCTTC; cdr3_aa: CASSLAEQAGNNEQFF
clone_size: -; v_call: TRBV7-8; d_call: TRBD1; j_call: TRBJ2-4; cdr3_length: 13; cdr3_nt: TGTGCCAGCAGCCCAGGGACAGGGGGCATTCAGTACTTC; cdr3_aa: CASSPGTGGIQYF
clone_size: -; v_call: TRBV28; d_call: TRBD1; j_call: TRBJ1-5; cdr3_length: 15; cdr3_nt: TGTGCCAGCACTGGACAGGGGTTCGGCAATCAGCCCCAGCATTTT; cdr3_aa: CASTGQGFGNQPQHF
clone_size: few; v_call: TRBV19; d_call: TRBD1; j_call: TRBJ1-6; cdr3_length: 16; cdr3_nt: TGTGCCAGTAGCAACCCAGGACAGGGGTCAAATTCACCCCTCCACTTT; cdr3_aa: CASSNPGQGSNSPLHF
clone_size: many; v_call: TRBV9; d_call: -; j_call: TRBJ1-2; cdr3_length: 14; cdr3_nt: TGTGCCAGCAGCGTAGACAGGTTCTCATATGGCTACACCTTC; cdr3_aa: CASSVDRFSYGYTF
clone_size: once; v_call: TRBV19; d_call: -; j_call: TRBJ1-1; cdr3_length: 13; cdr3_nt: TGTGCCAGTAGTATGGGGGGGGCCACTGAAGCTTTCTTT; cdr3_aa: CASSMGGATEAFF
clone_size: -; v_call: TRBV3-1/TRBV3-2; d_call: -; j_call: TRBJ2-2; cdr3_length: 13; cdr3_nt: TGTGCCAGCAGACTACGGGAAACCGGGGAGCTGTTTTTT; cdr3_aa: CASRLRETGELFF
clone_size: -; v_call: TRBV14; d_call: TRBD2; j_call: TRBJ2-1; cdr3_length: 21; cdr3_nt: TGTGCCAGCAGCCAAGATCGGGAAGGAGCGGCGCGGCGGGGGTCCTACAATGAGCAGTTCTTC; cdr3_aa: CASSQDREGAARRGSYNEQFF
clone_size: -; v_call: TRBV21-1; d_call: -; j_call: TRBJ2-5; cdr3_length: 17; cdr3_nt: TGTGCCAGCAGCAAAGTGCCAGCGGGAGTTACTAAGGAGACCCAGTACTTC; cdr3_aa: CASSKVPAGVTKETQYF
clone_size: -; v_call: TRBV9; d_call: TRBD1; j_call: TRBJ1-4; cdr3_length: 14; cdr3_nt: TGTGCCAGCAGCGCAACGGGACAGGGTGAAAAACTGTTTTTT; cdr3_aa: CASSATGQGEKLFF
clone_size: -; v_call: TRBV25-1; d_call: TRBD1; j_call: TRBJ1-5; cdr3_length: 18; cdr3_nt: TGTGCCAGCAGTGGTCCGTTCAAGCGGGACAGGGGTGATCAGCCCCAGCATTTT; cdr3_aa: CASSGPFKRDRGDQPQHF
clone_size: few; v_call: TRBV6-5; d_call: -; j_call: TRBJ1-2; cdr3_length: 12; cdr3_nt: TGTGCCAGTGCAAGCACTAACTATGGCTACACCTTC; cdr3_aa: CASASTNYGYTF
clone_size: -; v_call: TRBV4-3; d_call: -; j_call: TRBJ1-6; cdr3_length: 14; cdr3_nt: TGCGCCAGCAGCCAAGGGAGCTATAATTCACCCCTCCACTTT; cdr3_aa: CASSQGSYNSPLHF
clone_size: -; v_call: TRBV4-2; d_call: -; j_call: TRBJ2-7; cdr3_length: 13; cdr3_nt: TGTGCCAGCAGCCAAGGTAGCTGGTCCGAGCAGTACTTC; cdr3_aa: CASSQGSWSEQYF
clone_size: -; v_call: TRBV5-1; d_call: -; j_call: TRBJ1-3; cdr3_length: 15; cdr3_nt: TGCGCCAGCAGCTTGGTTTCAGGGTTCGGAAACACCATATATTTT; cdr3_aa: CASSLVSGFGNTIYF
clone_size: -; v_call: TRBV19; d_call: -; j_call: TRBJ1-5; cdr3_length: 15; cdr3_nt: TGTGCCAGTAATCTTGGCAGGGCAAAGGATCAGCCCCAGCATTTT; cdr3_aa: CASNLGRAKDQPQHF
clone_size: -; v_call: TRBV5-5; d_call: TRBD1; j_call: TRBJ1-2; cdr3_length: 13; cdr3_nt: TGTGCCAGCAGACCTCAGGGGGCCTATGGCTACACCTTC; cdr3_aa: CASRPQGAYGYTF
clone_size: -; v_call: TRBV18; d_call: TRBD1; j_call: TRBJ2-7; cdr3_length: 18; cdr3_nt: TGTGCCAGCTCACCATCCGGACAGGGGGCCGTTGGGTACTACGAGCAGTACTTC; cdr3_aa: CASSPSGQGAVGYYEQYF
clone_size: -; v_call: TRBV20-1; d_call: TRBD2; j_call: TRBJ2-2; cdr3_length: 16; cdr3_nt: TGCAGTGCTAGTACTAGCGGGAGGGCCGGAGGCGGGGAGCTGTTTTTT; cdr3_aa: CSASTSGRAGGGELFF